A selection of T cell receptor beta chains follows, all from one sample in a study of cytomegalovirus exposure and HLA in healthy donors. Sequencing was performed with immunoSEQ multiplex PCR; in TCRdb, only in-frame clones are kept and a portion is missing. This table holds approximately 100,000 clones, about four fifths found once. The sample taken for sequencing was PBMCs. The receptors were gathered from a female donor in good health and CMV-seropositive. CDR3s include the opening cysteine and the closing phenylalanine or tryptophan. A D gene is named only where the DNA matches it firmly. Where a row states a size, it is once, few, many or the class of an expanded clone; other rows omit it.

>TRBV28|TRBD1|few|TRBJ2-1
CASSLAGGRLNEQFF
TGTGCCAGCAGTTTAGCAGGGGGCAGATTGAATGAGCAGTTCTTC
>TRBV6-5|-|-|TRBJ1-3
CAGKQGYSGNTIYF
TGTGCCGGGAAACAGGGATACTCTGGAAACACCATATATTTT
>TRBV5-6|TRBD1|-|TRBJ2-7
CASWTRDSSYEQYF
TGTGCCAGCTGGACCCGGGACAGCTCCTACGAGCAGTACTTC
>TRBV7-9|TRBD1|-|TRBJ1-6
CSSSLAPTGKFGTLHF
TGTTCCAGCAGCTTAGCCCCGACAGGGAAGTTTGGTACCCTCCACTTT
>TRBV5-4|-|-|TRBJ2-5
CASSWGPDQETQYF
TGTGCCAGCAGCTGGGGGCCAGACCAAGAGACCCAGTACTTC
>TRBV2|-|-|TRBJ1-4
CASSEAPSTNEKLFF
TGTGCCAGCAGTGAAGCCCCTTCAACTAATGAAAAACTGTTTTTT
>TRBV6-1|TRBD1|few|TRBJ1-2
CASRSGTGTLYGYTF
TGTGCCAGCAGATCCGGGACAGGGACCCTCTATGGCTACACCTTC
>TRBV9|-|-|TRBJ2-3
CASSDPPLGGGVRDTQYF
TGTGCCAGCAGCGACCCCCCTCTCGGAGGGGGCGTTAGGGATACGCAGTATTTT
>TRBV11-3|TRBD2|-|TRBJ2-7
CASSSGGSVAEQYF
TGTGCCAGCAGCTCGGGAGGGAGCGTAGCCGAGCAGTACTTC
>TRBV4-2|-|few|TRBJ2-3
CASSQVGAGDTQYF
TGTGCCAGCAGCCAAGTGGGGGCCGGTGATACGCAGTATTTT
>TRBV5-6|TRBD1|-|TRBJ1-1
CASSAYLQGSTEAFF
TGTGCCAGCAGCGCCTACCTACAGGGGAGCACTGAAGCTTTCTTT
>TRBV6-4|-|few|TRBJ2-1
CASRHFGRGSYNEQFF
TGTGCCAGCAGACACTTCGGTCGGGGTTCCTACAATGAGCAGTTCTTC
>TRBV29-1|TRBD2|-|TRBJ2-5
CSVGTSGYRGETQYF
TGCAGCGTTGGGACTAGCGGGTACAGGGGGGAGACCCAGTACTTC
>TRBV25-1|TRBD2|-|TRBJ2-7
CASSESPPSGASYEQYF
TGTGCCAGCAGTGAATCCCCGCCAAGCGGGGCCTCCTACGAGCAGTACTTC
>TRBV2|-|-|TRBJ2-1
CASTPVLRYNEQFF
TGTGCCAGCACCCCCGTGCTACGCTACAATGAGCAGTTCTTC
>TRBV4-2|-|-|TRBJ1-6
CASSQDGGGGSPLHF
TGTGCCAGCAGCCAAGATGGGGGCGGAGGTTCACCCCTCCACTTT
>TRBV5-1|TRBD2|-|TRBJ2-5
CASSLEVAGASETQYF
TGCGCCAGCAGCTTGGAGGTAGCGGGAGCTTCGGAGACCCAGTACTTC
>TRBV4-3|-|-|TRBJ1-3
CASSQETAGPGNTIYF
TGCGCCAGCAGCCAAGAAACAGCAGGGCCAGGAAACACCATATATTTT
>TRBV19|TRBD2|-|TRBJ2-7
CASSIGGASGYCEQYF
TGTGCCAGTAGTATAGGTGGAGCTAGCGGGTATTGCGAGCAGTACTTC
>TRBV30|-|-|TRBJ1-6
CAWSVEQYNSPLHF
TGTGCCTGGAGTGTGGAACAGTACAATTCACCCCTCCACTTT
>TRBV21-1|-|-|TRBJ1-2
CASSKGTGGTNYGYTF
TGTGCCAGCAGCAAAGGGACGGGGGGTACTAACTATGGCTACACCTTC
>TRBV7-2|TRBD1|few|TRBJ1-3
CASSSWTGSSGNTIYF
TGTGCCAGCAGCTCTTGGACAGGGAGCTCTGGAAACACCATATATTTT
>TRBV7-8|TRBD2|-|TRBJ2-7
CASSLALREGPFSYEQYF
TGTGCCAGCAGCTTAGCGCTGCGGGAGGGCCCCTTCTCCTACGAGCAGTACTTC
>TRBV20-1|TRBD1|few|TRBJ1-2
CSATGNGYTF
TGCAGTGCGACAGGGAATGGCTACACCTTC
>TRBV6-5|-|-|TRBJ1-1
CASTGTGSAEAFF
TGTGCCAGCACCGGAACAGGGTCGGCTGAAGCTTTCTTT
>TRBV2|TRBD1|-|TRBJ1-2
CASSPNLPGQGYGYTF
TGTGCCAGCTCCCCAAACTTACCCGGACAGGGGTATGGCTACACCTTC
>TRBV10-3|TRBD2|-|TRBJ2-5
CAISEVAGVQETQYF
TGTGCCATCAGTGAAGTGGCGGGGGTGCAAGAGACCCAGTACTTC
>TRBV30|TRBD1|-|TRBJ1-4
CAWSTGVSWEKLFF
TGTGCCTGGAGTACAGGGGTGAGCTGGGAAAAACTGTTTTTT
>TRBV5-1|-|-|TRBJ1-6
CASSSGQNNSPLHF
TGCGCCAGCAGCTCGGGACAAAATAATTCACCCCTCCACTTT
>TRBV30|-|-|TRBJ1-1
CAWSVRREAFF
TGTGCCTGGAGTGTACGCCGGGAAGCTTTCTTT
>TRBV4-1|-|-|TRBJ2-2
CASSQEGLTGELFF
TGCGCCAGCAGCCAAGAGGGCCTCACCGGGGAGCTGTTTTTT
>TRBV5-4|TRBD2|-|TRBJ2-3
CASSSRGGDTQYF
TGTGCCAGCAGCTCTCGGGGGGGAGATACGCAGTATTTT
>TRBV5-8|TRBD2|few|TRBJ2-3
CASSFSGGITDTQYF
TGTGCCAGCAGTTTTAGCGGGGGGATCACAGATACGCAGTATTTT
>TRBV7-9|-|-|TRBJ2-6
CASSLLGSGANVLTF
TGTGCCAGCAGCTTACTCGGCTCTGGGGCCAACGTCCTGACTTTC
>TRBV5-1|-|-|TRBJ2-1
CASSLVRGYEQFF
TGCGCCAGCAGCTTGGTTCGGGGTTATGAGCAGTTCTTC
>TRBV5-6|-|-|TRBJ1-5
CASSLAREGQPQHF
TGTGCCAGCAGCTTGGCGAGGGAAGGTCAGCCCCAGCATTTT
>TRBV5-5|TRBD1|-|TRBJ1-2
CASSQTGDRYGYTF
TGTGCCAGCAGCCAGACAGGGGATAGGTATGGCTACACCTTC
>TRBV27|TRBD2|-|TRBJ2-3
CASSPSGLAASTDTQYF
TGTGCCAGCAGTCCATCCGGACTAGCGGCTAGCACAGATACGCAGTATTTT
>TRBV5-1|TRBD2|few|TRBJ2-2
CASRPGTSANTGELFF
TGCGCCAGCAGGCCCGGGACTAGCGCGAACACCGGGGAGCTGTTTTTT
>TRBV5-1|-|-|TRBJ2-5
CASSLARGRETQYF
TGCGCCAGCAGCTTGGCTCGGGGGAGGGAGACCCAGTACTTC
>TRBV28|-|-|TRBJ2-5
CASSSTGTWETQYF
TGTGCCAGCAGTTCGACAGGCACTTGGGAGACCCAGTACTTC